The entry below describes one T cell receptor beta chain. The antigen remains undetermined. This sample stems from a study of CD8+ T cells in alopecia areata. At the level of the study: For 6 to 18 months, tofacitinib was taken, and 6 months off drug followed.

Treatment of the sample: oral pan-JAK inhibitor, 5-10 mg twice daily. PBMCs served as the source from which CD4+ and CD8+ T cells were sorted. Extraction of RNA preceded its reverse transcription into cDNA, which served as the sequencing template. TCRdb's copy holds only in-frame clones and misses some; the assay was immunoSEQ multiplex PCR. The sample lists about 200,000 clones, around 64% occurring once. Per the germline V gene, CDR1 is SQVTM and CDR2 is ANQGSEA. There are 15 residues in the CDR3. The ends were cut back, 4 bases at V and 1 base at J, with 14 bases in the middle. Overall study findings and caveats: Resident alphabeta T cells of normal skin are also sequenced in scalp samples. Administration of tofacitinib significantly diminished scalp clonality and expanded CD8+ clones within the top 100.

The TCR sequence derives from a human donor with alopecia areata. The sequenced sample was CD4+ T cells sorted from blood, obtained around week 47, from a patient treated with tofacitinib. The rearrangement links TRBV29-1 to TRBJ1-5; a possible D gene is TRBD1 (6 bases). The CDR3 sequence is CSVASQGGSNQPQHF. CDR3 coding DNA: TGCAGCGTTGCATCGCAAGGGGGGAGCAATCAGCCCCAGCATTTT.